Shown below are 30 T cell receptor beta chains from a single sample sequenced in a study of blood T cell repertoires in COVID-19. Measured with immunoSEQ multiplex PCR; TCRdb has only the in-frame clones, and not every one. The sample holds around 76,000 clones, approximately 85% seen once. The sample was peripheral blood. These receptors were collected from an elderly man with acute or convalescent COVID-19.

V usage is TRBV5-1 and J usage is TRBJ2-3; possibly TRBD2 for D (6 bases). Trimming took 0 bases from V and 7 from J, leaving 12 bases between them. Germline CDR1 reads SGHRS; CDR2 reads YFSETQ. The CDR3 extends over 14 amino acids. CDR3 nucleotide sequence: TGCGCCAGCAGCTTGGGCGTGGGGGGATATACGCAGTATTTT. Protein: CASSLGVGGYTQYF.

This clone was counted only a few times. The chain couples TRBV5-1 to TRBJ2-3; 8 bases fit TRBD1. J lost 1 base, V lost 4 bases, and 8 bases had no gene match. The germline CDR1 and CDR2 sequences are SGHRS and YFSETQ. The CDR3 covers 16 residues. CDR3 nucleotides: TGCGCCAGCAGCACAGGACAGGGCGGAGGCACAGATACGCAGTATTTT. Translation gives CASSTGQGGGTDTQYF.

The DNA for the CDR3 is TGCGCCAGCAGCTTGGCAGGGTCCGCCTCTGGAAACACCATATATTTT. Translated, it gives CASSLAGSASGNTIYF. The chain uses TRBV5-1 and TRBJ1-3, with D tentatively TRBD1 (5 bases). V was pared by 0 bases and J by 0 bases, with 10 bases between. Germline V gene data show CDR1 as SGHRS and CDR2 as YFSETQ. The CDR3 is 16 residues long.

CDR3 in amino acids: CASLPPAGMNTEAFF. The CDR3 nucleotides are TGTGCCAGTCTACCCCCAGCAGGGATGAACACTGAAGCTTTCTTT. The chain combines TRBV19 with TRBJ1-1, with D maybe TRBD1 (5 bases). V was shortened by 8 bases and J by 0 bases, with 16 bases between the two germline ends. The CDR3 length is 15 residues. The germline gives CDR1 LNHDA, CDR2 SQIVND (reference sequence).

V and J are TRBV28 and TRBJ2-5; 10 positions match TRBD2. Germline CDR1 MDHEN, CDR2 SYDVKM. V shed 4 bases and J 2 bases; nucleotides not matched to a gene: 4. This CDR3 contains 15 residues. CDR3 DNA: TGTGCCAGCAGTTCCCCTAGCGGGAGTCAAGAGACCCAGTACTTC. This sequence encodes CASSSPSGSQETQYF.

This sequence joins TRBV6-5 and TRBJ2-3; D perhaps matches TRBD2 (5 bases). V shed 0 bases and J shed 0 bases, with 7 bases lying between them. From germline, CDR1 is MNHEY and CDR2 SVGAGI. This CDR3 has 15 residues. The CDR3 DNA is TGTGCCAGCAGTTACTCACGGACTAGCACAGATACGCAGTATTTT. Its protein product is CASSYSRTSTDTQYF.

The rearrangement uses TRBV5-4 and TRBJ1-1; no firm D call. CDR1 and CDR2 from the germline V gene are SGHNT and YYREEE (reference sequence). This CDR3 spans 17 amino acids. Trimming removed 0 bases from V and 5 bases from J, with 20 bases in between. CDR3: CASSLGGIGGKSTEAFF. In DNA form, the CDR3 reads TGTGCCAGCAGCTTGGGAGGGATCGGCGGAAAGAGTACTGAAGCTTTCTTT.

The V and J genes are TRBV18 and TRBJ2-7; 9 bases map to TRBD1. The CDR3 contains 15 residues. J lost 3 bases, V lost 1 base, and 4 bases had no gene match. Germline CDR1 KGHSH, CDR2 LQKENI. The CDR3 DNA follows: TGTGCCAGCTCACCACTCAGACAGGGGGGCTACGAGCAGTACTTC. Protein product: CASSPLRQGGYEQYF. Based on the CDR3 plus reference TRBV18 and TRBJ2-7, the full variable domain is NAGVMQNPRHLVRRRGQEARLRCSPMKGHSHVYWYRQLPEEGLKFMVYLQKENIIDESGMPKERFSAEFPKEGPSILRIQQVVRGDSAAYFCASSPLRQGGYEQYFGPGTRLTVT.

The rearrangement links TRBV29-1 to TRBJ1-6; no clear D. This CDR3 is built from 13 residues. The V gene's germline CDR1 is SQVTM and CDR2 ANQGSEA. V gave up 5 bases and J gave up 6 bases, with 11 bases separating them. The CDR3 DNA sequence: TGCAGCGTTCGCCTAGGGAGTAATTCACCCCTCCACTTT. Its translation: CSVRLGSNSPLHF.

Here the CDR3 DNA reads TGTGCTAGTGGTTTGGGACCAGGGGGCGGGAGCACAGATACGCAGTATTTT. Translating it yields CASGLGPGGGSTDTQYF. The V gene is TRBV12-5, the J gene TRBJ2-3; TRBD1 agrees at 8 bases. The CDR3 runs 17 residues. CDR1 and CDR2 (germline): LGHNT, FRNRAP. Trimming removed 1 base from V and 0 bases from J; junction bases left unmatched: 6.

The J gene is TRBJ2-1, the V gene TRBV6-2 or TRBV6-3; 7 nucleotides align to TRBD2. Losses at the gene ends were 5 bases for V and 0 bases for J; bases not matched to a gene: 7. CDR3 length: 16 amino acids. Germline assignment: CDR1 MNHEY and CDR2 SVGEGT. The CDR3 protein is CASSTFTSDSYNEQFF. CDR3 nucleotide sequence: TGTGCCAGCAGTACTTTTACTAGCGACTCCTACAATGAGCAGTTCTTC.

This clone showed up just once. CDR3 residues: CASSLGGGSNTQYF. CDR3 DNA sequence: TGTGCCAGCAGCTTAGGTGGCGGCTCAAATACGCAGTATTTT. The J gene is TRBJ2-3, the V gene TRBV7-9; D is uncertain. CDR3 size: 14 residues. V lost 1 base and J 7 bases, leaving 12 bases between the germline ends. The germline V gene has CDR1 SEHNR and CDR2 FQNEAQ (reference sequence).

The genes are TRBV25-1 and TRBJ2-2; a possible D gene is TRBD1 (5 bases). V was trimmed by 2 bases and J by 7 bases, leaving 20 bases between them. CDR1 MGHDK and CDR2 SYGVNS come from the germline V gene. This CDR3 comprises 17 residues. In DNA form, the CDR3 reads TGTGCCAGCAGTGAAATTCATGGCAGGGAAGCGAGCGGGGAGCTGTTTTTT. It encodes CASSEIHGREASGELFF.

This clone appeared a single time. The chain combines TRBV5-1 with TRBJ2-3, with D uncertain. CDR3 size: 15 residues. CDR1 is SGHRS, CDR2 YFSETQ, per germline. V gave up 0 bases and J gave up 2 bases, with 10 bases separating them. This chain's CDR3 is CASSLVRIPTDTQYF. CDR3 nucleotides: TGCGCCAGCAGCTTGGTCAGGATCCCCACAGATACGCAGTATTTT.

V is TRBV18 and J is TRBJ2-7; unclear D gene. Germline assignment: CDR1 KGHSH and CDR2 LQKENI. Trimming shortened V by 1 base and J by 0 bases, and 4 bases separated the two germline ends. There are 13 residues in the CDR3. The CDR3 loop is CASSPLGSYEQYF. In DNA, the CDR3 is TGTGCCAGCTCACCACTCGGCTCCTACGAGCAGTACTTC. The entire variable domain, with the rest obtained from reference TRBV18 and TRBJ2-7, is as follows: NAGVMQNPRHLVRRRGQEARLRCSPMKGHSHVYWYRQLPEEGLKFMVYLQKENIIDESGMPKERFSAEFPKEGPSILRIQQVVRGDSAAYFCASSPLGSYEQYFGPGTRLTVT.

This clone was found once. The chain carries TRBV6-6 and TRBJ1-1; D gene unclear. CDR1 is MNHNY and CDR2 is SVGAGI in the germline V gene (reference sequence). This CDR3 comprises 13 residues. Trimming pared 8 bases from V and 7 bases from J, leaving 17 bases between. The CDR3 coding sequence is TGTGCCAGCGAGATGGGAAGGAGGATTGAAGCTTTCTTT. Amino acids: CASEMGRRIEAFF.

The genes are TRBV27 and TRBJ2-1; TRBD2 agrees at 12 bases. The junction had 2 bases not matched to a gene; V was cut back by 0 bases and J by 5 bases. Germline V gene lookup returns CDR1 MNHEY and CDR2 SMNVEV (reference sequence). The CDR3 extends over 16 amino acids. In DNA form, the CDR3 reads TGTGCCAGCAGTTTATCTCGGACTAGCGGGGACAATGAGCAGTTCTTC. Translated: CASSLSRTSGDNEQFF.

The V and J genes are TRBV7-2 and TRBJ1-2; no reliable D call. Germline assignment: CDR1 SGHTA and CDR2 FQGNSA. The CDR3 loop spans 11 amino acids. Trimming shortened V by 6 bases and J by 5 bases, and 7 bases separated the two germline ends. The CDR3 protein is CASRGGYGYTF. The DNA for the CDR3 is TGTGCCAGCAGGGGCGGGTATGGCTACACCTTC.

The V and J genes are TRBV6-5 and TRBJ2-5, with TRBD1 identical over 9 bases. CDR1 and CDR2 from the germline V gene are MNHEY and SVGAGI. With 0 bases clipped from V and 5 bases from J, the junction kept 7 bases outside the gene matches. The length of the CDR3 is 16 residues. The chain's CDR3 is CASSYSGTGISETQYF. CDR3 sequence (DNA): TGTGCCAGCAGTTACTCCGGGACAGGGATTTCGGAGACCCAGTACTTC.

V usage is TRBV5-4 and J usage is TRBJ2-7; 8 positions agree with TRBD2. The CDR3 sequence is 16 residues long. Germline V gene sequence: CDR1 SGHNT, CDR2 YYREEE (reference sequence). The J segment lost 3 bases and the V segment lost 4 bases, leaving 12 bases of the junction unmatched. CDR3 sequence (DNA): TGTGCCAGCAGCCCTTTCCTCAGCGGGGGAAACTACGAGCAGTACTTC. Amino acids: CASSPFLSGGNYEQYF.

This rearrangement joins TRBV5-1 to TRBJ1-1; tentative D call: TRBD1 (6 bases). This CDR3 region has 12 residues. The ends were cut back, 4 bases at V and 11 bases at J, with 15 bases in the middle. Germline V gene lookup returns CDR1 SGHRS and CDR2 YFSETQ. CDR3 bases: TGCGCCAGCAGCCCATCGGACAGAGGGGCTTTCTTT. It encodes CASSPSDRGAFF. The variable domain in full, with the rest retrieved from reference TRBV5-1 and TRBJ1-1, is KAGVTQTPRYLIKTRGQQVTLSCSPISGHRSVSWYQQTPGQGLQFLFEYFSETQRNKGNFPGRFSGRQFSNSRSEMNVSTLELGDSALYLCASSPSDRGAFFGQGTRLTVV.

This clone was observed a handful of times. The V call is TRBV6-2 or TRBV6-3, the J call TRBJ2-1; 9 bases agree with TRBD1. V dropped 5 bases and J dropped 14; count of bases not matched to a gene: 7. Germline assignment: CDR1 MNHEY and CDR2 SVGEGT. This CDR3 has 12 residues. CDR3 residues: CASSTSDRGEFF. The CDR3, as DNA: TGTGCCAGCAGTACCTCCGACAGGGGGGAGTTCTTC.

The chain employs TRBV10-2 and TRBJ2-2; 13 nucleotides agree with TRBD2. V was pared by 2 bases and J by 4 bases, with 13 bases of the junction left unmatched. CDR1 is WSHSY, CDR2 SAAADI, per germline. The CDR3 consists of 20 residues. The CDR3 loop is CASSEGVGLAGLGGTGELFF. DNA of the CDR3: TGCGCCAGCAGTGAGGGAGTGGGACTAGCGGGACTAGGCGGCACCGGGGAGCTGTTTTTT.

This clone was counted a few times. J is TRBJ1-5 and V is TRBV24-1, with D possibly TRBD1 on 6 matching bases. The length of the CDR3 is 14 residues. CDR1 and CDR2 from the germline V gene are KGHDR and SFDVKD. V lost 5 bases and J 2 bases, leaving 9 bases between the germline ends. The CDR3 DNA reads TGTGCCACCAGTGGAGGGGGGGGCAATCAGCCCCAGCATTTT. Its translation is CATSGGGGNQPQHF.

The V and J genes are TRBV25-1 and TRBJ2-7; 7 bases agree with TRBD1. CDR3 size: 15 residues. Germline CDR1 MGHDK, CDR2 SYGVNS. V gave up 3 bases and J gave up 6 bases; unmatched junction bases: 11. This CDR3 reads CASSDTGTATFEQYF. CDR3 nucleotide sequence: TGTGCCAGCAGTGATACCGGGACAGCGACCTTCGAGCAGTACTTC.

There are many counts of this clone. CDR3 coding DNA: TGCGCCAGCAGCTTCAACAGGGGCCGGGATCAGCCCCAGCATTTT. This codes for CASSFNRGRDQPQHF. The V and J genes are TRBV5-1 and TRBJ1-5, with TRBD1 identical over 7 bases. The CDR3 extends over 15 amino acids. With 2 bases clipped from V and 5 bases from J, the junction kept 7 bases outside the gene matches. Germline CDR1 SGHRS, CDR2 YFSETQ.

The rearrangement uses TRBV30 and TRBJ2-3; D may be TRBD1 (8 bases). V was clipped by 2 bases and J by 6 bases, with 18 bases between them. CDR3 size: 15 residues. CDR1 GTSNPN and CDR2 SVGIG come from the germline V gene (reference sequence). CDR3 bases: TGTGCCTGGAGTCTCACAGGGGGGGCGAGGGATACGCAGTATTTT. It specifies CAWSLTGGARDTQYF.

V and J are TRBV19 and TRBJ2-7, with 7 bases that match TRBD1. Germline V gives CDR1 LNHDA, CDR2 SQIVND (reference sequence). V lost 1 base, J lost 5 bases, and 2 bases stayed unmatched. The length of the CDR3 is 13 residues. The CDR3 is CASSIVGTDEQYF. The CDR3 DNA is TGTGCCAGTAGTATAGTAGGGACAGACGAGCAGTACTTC.

The chain has TRBV10-3 and TRBJ2-5, with 8 bases aligning to TRBD2. Germline-derived CDR1 and CDR2 are ENHRY and SYGVKD. The CDR3 has 18 amino acids. J was trimmed by 5 bases and V by 3 bases; bases with no gene match: 17. The CDR3 sequence: CAISEWGVLVAGRETQYF. The CDR3 DNA follows: TGTGCCATCAGTGAATGGGGGGTTTTGGTAGCGGGGCGCGAGACCCAGTACTTC.

This clone was detected only a few times. The chain is built from TRBV28 and TRBJ1-5; a weak D match, TRBD1 (6 bases). Germline V gives CDR1 MDHEN, CDR2 SYDVKM. This CDR3 region has 13 residues. The V gene lost 5 bases and the J gene lost 3 bases, with 8 bases spanning the gap. The CDR3, as DNA: TGTGCCAGCAGTCGGGACAACAATCAGCCCCAGCATTTT. Translation gives CASSRDNNQPQHF.